The 20 T cell receptor beta chains below were found in one sample sequenced in a study of T-cell memory formation after mild COVID-19. TCRdb passed the 5' RACE reads through MiXCR, listing each CDR3 protein once. The table records roughly 480,000 distinct CDR3 sequences, roughly 25% of them present only once. The sample taken for sequencing was PBMCs or a T cell subset sorted from them (not recorded which). Source of these receptors: an adult woman who had mild COVID-19 (a few samples of this study predate the infection). Cell type and time point are not known.

This clonotype turned up a few times. The rearrangement joins TRBV6-2 or TRBV6-3 to TRBJ2-7; 10 bases agree with TRBD1. Germline lookup yields CDR1 MNHEY and CDR2 SVGEGT. This CDR3 spans 15 amino acids. V shed 4 bases and J 3 bases; nucleotides not matched to a gene: 6. CDR3 sequence reads: CASSSDRGRGYEQYF. The CDR3 coding sequence is TGTGCCAGCAGTTCAGACAGGGGGCGCGGCTACGAGCAGTACTTC.

The chain is built from TRBV24-1 and TRBJ1-1; TRBD1 aligns across 8 bases. CDR3 length: 17 residues. With V trimmed by 3 bases and J by 4 bases, 12 bases remained unmatched. Germline V gene lookup returns CDR1 KGHDR and CDR2 SFDVKD. The CDR3 spells CATSDQDRAALGTEAFF. The CDR3 DNA reads TGTGCCACCAGTGATCAGGACAGGGCGGCCCTGGGCACTGAAGCTTTCTTT.

This clonotype was counted a few times. The chain joins TRBV12-3 or TRBV12-4 to TRBJ1-3; D possibly corresponds to TRBD1 (5 bases). With 9 bases removed from V and 1 base from J, the gap between germline ends came to 16 bases. CDR3 length equals 15 residues. The CDR3, as DNA: TGTGCCAGTACTCTAGGGGTTTGGTCTGGAAACACCATATATTTT. This translates into CASTLGVWSGNTIYF.

V usage is TRBV29-1 and J usage is TRBJ1-5; D unresolved. Germline lookup yields CDR1 SQVTM and CDR2 ANQGSEA. V lost 4 bases to trimming and J lost 0 bases, with 4 bases between them. CDR3 length: 12 amino acids. Here the CDR3 DNA reads TGCAGCGTTGGGGGTAGCAATCAGCCCCAGCATTTT. Translation: CSVGGSNQPQHF.

This clonotype was counted a few times. This chain links TRBV4-1 with TRBJ1-3, with TRBD1 matching 9 bases. This CDR3 region has 17 residues. Germline V gives CDR1 MGHRA, CDR2 YSYEKL. Unmatched junction bases numbered 6, after V lost 0 bases and J lost 3 bases. The CDR3 is CASSQDNRDRVGNTIYF. The CDR3 DNA reads TGCGCCAGCAGCCAAGATAACCGGGACAGGGTTGGAAACACCATATATTTT.

The chain links TRBV7-9 to TRBJ2-1; D may be TRBD2 (6 bases). The CDR3 covers 15 residues. Germline values: CDR1 SEHNR, CDR2 FQNEAQ (reference sequence). Trimming shortened V by 1 base and J by 2 bases, and 9 bases separated the two germline ends. The CDR3, as DNA: TGTGCCAGCAGCTTAGGTAGCGGCACCTACAATGAGCAGTTCTTC. As protein: CASSLGSGTYNEQFF.

J is TRBJ2-3 and V is TRBV23-1, with D tentatively TRBD1 (5 bases). Being an ORF, TRBV23-1 has a function that is uncertain. There are 18 residues in the CDR3. Trimming shortened V by 0 bases and J by 0 bases, and 16 bases separated the two germline ends. The CDR3 here is CASSQSRNRPASTDTQYF. Here the CDR3 DNA reads TGCGCCAGCAGTCAATCAAGGAACAGGCCCGCTAGCACAGATACGCAGTATTTT.

V usage is TRBV7-6 and J usage is TRBJ2-1; 8 nucleotides line up with TRBD1. The CDR3 consists of 14 residues. After removal of 5 bases from V and 5 bases from J, the junction contained 5 bases not matched to a gene. CDR1 is SGHVS, CDR2 FNYEAQ, per germline. The CDR3 DNA follows: TGTGCCAGCAGCAAGGACAGGGTTGACAATGAGCAGTTCTTC. This translates into CASSKDRVDNEQFF. Full variable domain (remainder filled in from reference TRBV7-6 and TRBJ2-1): GAGVSQSPRYKVTKRGQDVALRCDPISGHVSLYWYRQALGQGPEFLTYFNYEAQQDKSGLPNDRFSAERPEGSISTLTIQRTEQRDSAMYRCASSKDRVDNEQFFGPGTRLTVL.

The rearrangement links TRBV18 to TRBJ1-1, with 8 bases identical to TRBD1. Germline assignment: CDR1 KGHSH and CDR2 LQKENI. The CDR3 loop spans 15 amino acids. V was pared by 3 bases and J by 1 base, with 4 bases of the junction left unmatched. The CDR3 is CASSPQGAENTEAFF. In DNA, the CDR3 is TGTGCCAGCTCACCCCAGGGGGCCGAGAACACTGAAGCTTTCTTT.

The chain has TRBV6-2 or TRBV6-3 and TRBJ2-7; 7 nucleotides agree with TRBD2. Germline loops: CDR1 MNHEY, CDR2 SVGEGT. The CDR3 is 17 residues long. V dropped 2 bases and J dropped 2; count of bases not matched to a gene: 12. CDR3: CASSYPLTSFDTYEQYF. CDR3 DNA sequence: TGTGCCAGCAGTTACCCATTGACTAGCTTTGACACCTACGAGCAGTACTTC.

The sample holds a few counts of this clonotype. V and J are TRBV4-2 and TRBJ1-2; possibly TRBD1 for D (5 bases). The CDR3 sequence is 16 residues long. CDR1 is LGHNA and CDR2 is YNFKEQ in the germline V gene. V lost 0 bases to trimming and J lost 8 bases, with 19 bases between them. The DNA of the CDR3 is TGTGCCAGCAGCCAAGACCTTCGCCAGGGATGGAAAGGCTACACCTTC. It encodes CASSQDLRQGWKGYTF.

The chain employs TRBV3-1 and TRBJ1-1; maybe TRBD1 (5 bases). This CDR3 is 14 amino acids long. CDR1 LGHDT and CDR2 YNNKEL come from the germline V gene (reference sequence). Between the trimmed V and J ends, which lost 0 bases and 2 bases, there was a span of 7 bases. In DNA form, the CDR3 reads TGTGCCAGCAGCCAAGACGGGGGAAACACTGAAGCTTTCTTT. This gives the protein CASSQDGGNTEAFF.

A few counts support this clonotype. The chain employs TRBV11-1 and TRBJ2-5; no clear D gene. Germline V gene data show CDR1 as SGHAT and CDR2 as FQDESV (reference sequence). Deletions cut 5 bases from V and 3 bases from J, with 7 bases between. The CDR3 is 12 residues long. CDR3 loop: CASSPIEETQYF. The CDR3, as DNA: TGTGCCAGCAGCCCTATTGAAGAGACCCAGTACTTC.

The chain recombines TRBV6-2 or TRBV6-3 with TRBJ2-7, with 9 nucleotides matching TRBD2. CDR1 is MNHEY and CDR2 is SVGEGT in the germline V gene. This CDR3 contains 17 residues. V was clipped by 0 bases and J by 4 bases; unmatched bases: 10. DNA for the CDR3: TGTGCCAGCAGTTACTCGGGACTGAGCGGGAGGTCTTACGAGCAGTACTTC. Translating gives CASSYSGLSGRSYEQYF.

The chain couples TRBV25-1 to TRBJ2-5; tentatively, D is TRBD1 (6 bases). Per germline, CDR1 MGHDK and CDR2 SYGVNS. The CDR3 is 14 amino acids. V was trimmed by 4 bases and J by 2 bases, leaving 11 bases between them. CDR3 protein: CASSGQTGQETQYF. The CDR3 nucleotides read TGTGCCAGCAGTGGCCAGACAGGTCAAGAGACCCAGTACTTC.

The chain uses TRBV10-3 and TRBJ2-7, with D perhaps being TRBD1 or TRBD2 (5 bases each). This CDR3 has 15 amino acids. Trimming removed 0 bases from V and 7 bases from J, with 16 bases in between. From germline, CDR1 is ENHRY and CDR2 SYGVKD. The CDR3 DNA sequence: TGTGCCATCAGTGAGTCGACGGGGACGGTCAGGGAGCAGTACTTC. It codes for CAISESTGTVREQYF.

This clonotype was seen a handful of times. V gene TRBV7-3 combines with J gene TRBJ2-1, with D possibly matching TRBD2 (6 bases). Trimming cost V 5 bases and J 7 bases, with 18 bases left between them. Germline V lookup: CDR1 SGHTA, CDR2 FQGTGA. The CDR3 totals 15 residues. The CDR3 DNA reads as TGTGCCAGCAGCGACGTTGGAGGGAAGTTTAATGAGCAGTTCTTC. This encodes CASSDVGGKFNEQFF.

The J gene is TRBJ2-1, the V gene TRBV9; no reliable D call. Between the trimmed V and J ends, which lost 0 bases and 6 bases, there was a span of 13 bases. This CDR3 contains 15 residues. Germline lookup yields CDR1 SGDLS and CDR2 YYNGEE. CDR3 region: CASSVATGPSNEQFF. DNA of the CDR3: TGTGCCAGCAGCGTAGCTACGGGTCCTAGCAATGAGCAGTTCTTC. The entire variable domain, with the rest obtained from reference TRBV9 and TRBJ2-1, is as follows: DSGVTQTPKHLITATGQRVTLRCSPRSGDLSVYWYQQSLDQGLQFLIQYYNGEERAKGNILERFSAQQFPDLHSELNLSSLELGDSALYFCASSVATGPSNEQFFGPGTRLTVL.

This clonotype was picked up many times. The genes are TRBV3-1 and TRBJ2-7; 7 bases align to TRBD2. The ends lost 4 bases at V and 1 base at J; junction bases unmatched: 7. The CDR3 consists of 15 residues. Per germline, CDR1 LGHDT and CDR2 YNNKEL (reference sequence). This CDR3 reads CASSPRASGSYEQYF. The CDR3 nucleotides are TGTGCCAGCAGCCCCCGGGCTAGCGGTTCCTACGAGCAGTACTTC.

There are a few counts of this clonotype. This chain connects TRBV12-3 or TRBV12-4 to TRBJ2-7; TRBD2 matches at 8 bases. CDR3 length: 16 amino acids. Losses at the gene ends were 6 bases for V and 3 bases for J; bases not matched to a gene: 13. The CDR3 nucleotides are TGTGCCAGCAGCCCCACCTTAGCGGGATCAAGCTACGAGCAGTACTTC. Amino acid sequence: CASSPTLAGSSYEQYF.